The 21 T cell receptor beta chains reported below all come from one sample, sequenced in a study of neurological immune-mediated disorders. TCRdb called the 5' RACE reads again in MiXCR, with one record for every CDR3 protein. The repertoire has roughly 36,000 distinct CDR3 sequences, around an eighth of them found once; the top ten carry over 25%. The sequenced sample consisted of PBMCs. These TCRs come from a woman in her forties or fifties with HTLV-1-associated myelopathy (HAM/TSP).

This clonotype has a handful of counts. This rearrangement joins TRBV20-1 to TRBJ1-1; the D gene is possibly TRBD1 (5 bases). The CDR3 runs to 14 residues. CDR1 and CDR2 from the germline V gene are DFQATT and SNEGSKA (reference sequence). The V and J ends lost 2 bases and 5 bases respectively, with 15 bases between them. DNA for the CDR3: TGCAGTGCTAGATCTCCTAGTTCAGGGACTGAAGCTTTCTTT. Translation: CSARSPSSGTEAFF.

This rearrangement joins TRBV12-3 or TRBV12-4 to TRBJ1-1; possibly TRBD1 for D (5 bases). CDR3 length: 14 residues. V lost 0 bases and J 2 bases, leaving 7 bases between the germline ends. CDR3 sequence (DNA): TGTGCCAGCAGTTTAGCGGGGGATAACACTGAAGCTTTCTTT. It encodes CASSLAGDNTEAFF.

This clonotype has at least ten counts. The chain is built from TRBV6-2 or TRBV6-3 and TRBJ2-1; 11 bases agree with TRBD2. The germline V gene has CDR1 MNHEY and CDR2 SVGEGT. The CDR3 loop spans 15 amino acids. J lost 3 bases, V lost 6 bases, and 4 bases had no gene match. The CDR3 nucleotides read TGTGCCAGCAGACCTCTAGCGGGGGGCTACAATGAGCAGTTCTTC. Its translation: CASRPLAGGYNEQFF.

This clonotype was counted ten times or more. This chain links TRBV11-2 with TRBJ2-3; 8 nucleotides match TRBD1. The CDR3 consists of 13 residues. V shed 7 bases and J 10 bases; nucleotides not matched to a gene: 10. Germline lookup yields CDR1 SGHAT and CDR2 FQNNGV. CDR3 residues: CASNQMGTGSQYF. The CDR3 nucleotides are TGTGCCAGCAACCAGATGGGGACAGGATCGCAGTATTTT.

The rearrangement joins TRBV28 to TRBJ2-1; TRBD1 matches 7 bases. From germline, CDR1 is MDHEN and CDR2 SYDVKM. J was trimmed by 1 base and V by 10 bases; bases with no gene match: 10. The CDR3 length is 15 residues. CDR3 bases: TGTGCCAACAGCCGGGGACAGTGGTCCTACAATGAGCAGTTCTTC. It codes for CANSRGQWSYNEQFF.

Many counts were recorded for this clonotype. The chain carries TRBV14 and TRBJ1-3; D uncertain. Between the trimmed V and J ends, which lost 0 bases and 0 bases, there was a span of 6 bases. In germline, CDR1 is SGHDN, CDR2 FVKESK. This CDR3 contains 15 residues. The CDR3: CASSQDLFSGNTIYF. The CDR3 region has the DNA TGTGCCAGCAGCCAAGACCTATTCTCTGGAAACACCATATATTTT.

This rearrangement joins TRBV20-1 to TRBJ2-1; D is ambiguous. The CDR3 totals 12 residues. Trimming left V 0 bases short and J 6 bases short, with 6 bases between. Germline V gene data show CDR1 as DFQATT and CDR2 as SNEGSKA (reference sequence). The CDR3 nucleotides are TGCAGTGCTAGAGAGCAGGTCAATGAGCAGTTCTTC. Protein: CSAREQVNEQFF.

This clonotype was recorded many times. The chain joins TRBV5-1 to TRBJ2-3; D is perhaps TRBD1 (6 bases). The CDR3 covers 14 residues. V dropped 0 bases and J dropped 3 bases, with 8 bases sitting between them. Germline V CDR1 and CDR2: SGHRS, YFSETQ. In nucleotides, the CDR3 is TGCGCCAGCAGCTTGGCCGACAGGACAGATACGCAGTATTTT. Amino acid sequence: CASSLADRTDTQYF. Variable domain in full (rest from reference TRBV5-1 and TRBJ2-3): KAGVTQTPRYLIKTRGQQVTLSCSPISGHRSVSWYQQTPGQGLQFLFEYFSETQRNKGNFPGRFSGRQFSNSRSEMNVSTLELGDSALYLCASSLADRTDTQYFGPGTRLTVL.

The gene calls are TRBV5-1 and TRBJ2-3; D perhaps matches TRBD1 (7 bases). Germline CDR1 SGHRS, CDR2 YFSETQ. This CDR3 spans 15 amino acids. Trimming pared 3 bases from V and 4 bases from J, leaving 15 bases between. CDR3 sequence: CASSWRGQGPDTQYF. DNA for the CDR3: TGCGCCAGCAGCTGGAGGGGGCAGGGGCCAGATACGCAGTATTTT.

This clonotype was seen repeatedly, ten times or more. The CDR3 nucleotides read TGTGCCAGCAGTGGACTAGCGGGGGACCGGGAGACCCAGTACTTC. Translated, it gives CASSGLAGDRETQYF. This chain joins TRBV6-2 or TRBV6-3 and TRBJ2-5; TRBD2 matches at 13 bases. Trimming cost V 5 bases and J 5 bases; bases outside gene matches: 5. CDR3 length equals 15 residues. Germline loops: CDR1 MNHEY, CDR2 SVGEGT.

In this sample, this clonotype turned up many times. The chain uses TRBV7-2 and TRBJ2-1; D might be TRBD2 (6 bases). The CDR3 is 18 residues long. Germline V gene sequence: CDR1 SGHTA, CDR2 FQGNSA. The germline V and J ends were trimmed by 2 bases and 3 bases, with 20 bases remaining between them. CDR3 protein: CASSLRGRGVDYYNEQFF. In DNA, the CDR3 is TGTGCCAGCAGCTTAAGAGGGCGAGGGGTGGACTACTACAATGAGCAGTTCTTC. The full variable domain, in which reference TRBV7-2 and TRBJ2-1 provide the parts outside the CDR3, is GAGVSQSPSNKVTEKGKDVELRCDPISGHTALYWYRQSLGQGLEFLIYFQGNSAPDKSGLPSDRFSAERTGGSVSTLTIQRTQQEDSAVYLCASSLRGRGVDYYNEQFFGPGTRLTVL.

This clonotype showed up many times. CDR3 in amino acids: CASSLTGGYEQYF. Here the CDR3 DNA reads TGTGCCAGCAGCCTGACAGGGGGCTACGAGCAGTACTTC. The chain uses TRBV27 and TRBJ2-7; 9 bases align to TRBD1. This CDR3 contains 13 residues. Germline V gene sequence: CDR1 MNHEY, CDR2 SMNVEV (reference sequence). Trimming removed 6 bases from V and 3 bases from J; junction bases left unmatched: 3.

This clonotype has at least ten counts. V and J are TRBV9 and TRBJ1-6, with a tentative D call TRBD1 (5 bases). The germline gives CDR1 SGDLS, CDR2 YYNGEE. V lost 8 bases and J lost 0, with 12 bases in between. This CDR3 is 15 amino acids long. This CDR3 reads CASRAGSSYNSPLHF. Here the CDR3 DNA reads TGTGCCAGTAGGGCAGGGAGCTCCTATAATTCACCCCTCCACTTT.

The sample holds many counts of this clonotype. The rearrangement joins TRBV20-1 to TRBJ2-2, with 8 positions matching TRBD2. The CDR3 runs to 12 residues. Looked up from germline, CDR1 is DFQATT and CDR2 is SNEGSKA (reference sequence). The CDR3 here is CSGGANTGELFF. For the CDR3, the DNA is TGCAGCGGGGGGGCTAACACCGGGGAGCTGTTTTTT.

This clonotype was observed at least ten times. The gene calls are TRBV9 and TRBJ2-6; 9 bases match TRBD1. CDR1 and CDR2 (germline): SGDLS, YYNGEE. The CDR3 spans 18 residues. J gave up 0 bases and V 4 bases, and 8 bases lay outside the gene matches. CDR3 DNA: TGTGCCAGCAGCCCCCGGGGACAGGGTCCCTCTGGGGCCAACGTCCTGACTTTC. This sequence encodes CASSPRGQGPSGANVLTF.

This clonotype has ten or more counts. The CDR3 spells CASSLEQTINTGELFF. The CDR3, as DNA: TGTGCCAGCAGCTTAGAACAGACGATAAACACCGGGGAGCTGTTTTTT. The V gene is TRBV7-8, the J gene TRBJ2-2; D unresolved. V gave up 1 base and J gave up 2 bases, with 11 bases separating them. Looked up from germline, CDR1 is SGHVS and CDR2 is FQNEAQ. This CDR3 is built from 16 residues.

V is TRBV5-1 and J is TRBJ2-1; D assignment may be TRBD1 or TRBD2 (6 bases each). V lost 5 bases and J 6 bases, leaving 18 bases between the germline ends. This CDR3 is built from 15 residues. Looked up from germline, CDR1 is SGHRS and CDR2 is YFSETQ. The CDR3 protein is CASSGETGLFNEQFF. In DNA, the CDR3 is TGCGCCAGCAGTGGGGAGACAGGACTATTCAATGAGCAGTTCTTC.

This clonotype was counted at least ten times. This chain connects TRBV29-1 to TRBJ2-2; D is unclear. The CDR3 is 13 amino acids. The V end was cut by 7 bases, the J end by 3 bases, with 12 bases between. Germline V gene sequence: CDR1 SQVTM, CDR2 ANQGSEA. The CDR3 DNA reads as TGCAGCGCCCAGAATGGGTACACCGGGGAGCTGTTTTTT. This gives the protein CSAQNGYTGELFF.

In its sample, this clonotype was seen many times. The chain recombines TRBV28 with TRBJ2-3; D is ambiguous. V was pared by 7 bases and J by 3 bases, with 17 bases between. CDR1 MDHEN and CDR2 SYDVKM come from the germline V gene. The CDR3 extends over 15 amino acids. CDR3 coding DNA: TGTGCCAGCAACCTCCCCGGGCCCGTGACAGATACGCAGTATTTT. Its translation is CASNLPGPVTDTQYF.

Many counts were recorded for this clonotype. This chain links TRBV28 with TRBJ1-1; TRBD1 might be the D (5 bases). Germline CDR1 reads MDHEN; CDR2 reads SYDVKM. The CDR3 covers 12 residues. The germline V and J ends were trimmed by 7 bases and 8 bases, with 14 bases remaining between them. The CDR3, as DNA: TGTGCCAGCATTTCGTGGGGGACCGAAGCTTTCTTT. This gives the protein CASISWGTEAFF.

This clonotype was picked up many times. This chain links TRBV12-3 or TRBV12-4 with TRBJ2-1; a weak D match, TRBD2 (6 bases). The ends were cut back, 3 bases at V and 3 bases at J, with 15 bases in the middle. This CDR3 region has 16 residues. DNA for the CDR3: TGTGCCAGCAGTTTCTGGGGACTCTACCTCTACAATGAGCAGTTCTTC. It encodes CASSFWGLYLYNEQFF.